These T cell receptor beta chains were read from a single sample in a study of technical replicates of blood from a few donors. Profiling relied on immunoSEQ multiplex PCR, and the TCRdb table lists in-frame clones only, not all of them. The data contain over 75,000 clones, 95% of them seen just once; the ten biggest clones take up approximately 0.22%. Sequences were obtained from T cells isolated from PBMCs. The receptors come from a human donor in good health. Both conserved end residues are part of each CDR3. A D gene is named only where the DNA matches it firmly. The size field is filled for only some rows; it gives once, few, many or a size class.

j_gene,v_gene,abundance,d_gene,CDR3nt,CDR3aa
TRBJ1-4,TRBV7-9,-,TRBD1,TGTGCCAGCAGCTTAGCCCCCGGGGACAGGATTTTT,CASSLAPGDRIF
TRBJ2-6,TRBV28,-,TRBD2,TGTGCCAGCCTAGAGTGGCGGGGGGCTGGGGCCAACGTCCTGACTTTC,CASLEWRGAGANVLTF
TRBJ2-5,TRBV18,-,-,TGTGCCAGCTCACCTCTTGCGGACCAAGAGACCCAGTACTTC,CASSPLADQETQYF
TRBJ2-5,TRBV10-2,-,-,TGCGCCAGCAAAACAGGGGGGGGAGGGACCCAGTACTTC,CASKTGGGGTQYF
TRBJ2-1,TRBV28,-,-,TGTGCCAGCAGTCCTTCAACGGGGTCCACTGAGCAGTTCTTC,CASSPSTGSTEQFF
TRBJ2-7,TRBV19,-,-,TGTGCCAGTAGTAGGCCCATGGGCGCAGGGGCGGCGGGCGAGCAGTACTTC,CASSRPMGAGAAGEQYF
TRBJ2-7,TRBV2,-,TRBD1,TGTGCCAGCAGAACCGGGACAGGGGGTCGGCGGGAGACTTATTACGAGCAGTACTTC,CASRTGTGGRRETYYEQYF
TRBJ2-5,TRBV9,-,TRBD2,TGTGCCAGCAGCCCGCGGACTAGCGGGGGGGAAGGAGAGACCCAGTACTTC,CASSPRTSGGEGETQYF
TRBJ1-1,TRBV25-1,-,-,TGTGCCAGCAGTGAATATGAATGGGGGCAAGAAGCTTTCTTT,CASSEYEWGQEAFF
TRBJ2-1,TRBV19,-,TRBD2,TGTGCCAGTAGTATTTGGACTAGCGGGAGTACCGATGAGCAGTTCTTC,CASSIWTSGSTDEQFF
TRBJ2-1,TRBV5-5,few,TRBD2,TGTGCCAGCAGCACCGGACTAGCGGGAGGACTTAACTTCAATGAGCAGTTCTTC,CASSTGLAGGLNFNEQFF
TRBJ2-1,TRBV18,-,TRBD1,TGTGCCAGCTCGACAGGGGTAAGCTCCTACAATGAGCAGTTCTTC,CASSTGVSSYNEQFF
TRBJ1-1,TRBV19,-,-,TGTGCCAGTATCTCATCCAGACAGGAAGCTTTCTTT,CASISSRQEAFF
TRBJ2-5,TRBV6-1,-,-,TGTGCCAGCAGTTGGCCGGAGACCCAGTACTTC,CASSWPETQYF
TRBJ1-5,TRBV6-5,-,TRBD1,TGTGCCAGCAGTTTCCGGACAGGGACTAGCAATCAGCCCCAGCATTTT,CASSFRTGTSNQPQHF
TRBJ1-5,TRBV19,-,-,TGTGCCAGTCAAACAGGGTCACGCCAGCCCCAGCATTTT,CASQTGSRQPQHF
TRBJ2-7,TRBV6-5,-,-,TGTGCCAGCAGTCGGGACGGGGGCTACGAGCAGTACTTC,CASSRDGGYEQYF
TRBJ1-5,TRBV6-1,-,-,TGTGCCAGCAGTGAAGTGATGGAGGGGGGACTAAATCAGCCCCAGCATTTT,CASSEVMEGGLNQPQHF
TRBJ2-3,TRBV9,once,-,TGTGCCAGCAGCGTAGGAACTGGTCACACAGATACGCAGTATTTT,CASSVGTGHTDTQYF
TRBJ2-1,TRBV29-1,-,-,TGCAGCGTTGTGCTAGACTACAATGAGCAGTTCTTC,CSVVLDYNEQFF
TRBJ2-2,TRBV9,-,-,TGTGCCAGCAGCGTAGGCGGGCTGGGGTATGGCACCGGGGAGCTGTTTTTT,CASSVGGLGYGTGELFF
TRBJ1-5,TRBV10-3,-,-,TGTGCCATTGCTGACAGGTTCAATCAGCCCCAGCATTTT,CAIADRFNQPQHF